Presented here are 27 T cell receptor beta chains from one specimen sequenced in a study of cytomegalovirus exposure and HLA in healthy donors. PCR involved 60 Vbeta and 13 Jbeta primers. The data were produced by immunoSEQ multiplex PCR, yet TCRdb's version contains in-frame clones alone and is incomplete. The sample holds fewer than 120,000 clones, 80% to 85% seen once. Sequencing used PBMCs. These receptors were obtained from a woman in her sixties or seventies in good health and CMV-seropositive.

This chain links TRBV11-2 with TRBJ2-5; no definite D call. The CDR3 sequence is 15 residues long. CDR1 and CDR2 (germline): SGHAT, FQNNGV. Trimming stripped 2 bases from V and 0 bases from J, with 10 bases between. DNA of the CDR3: TGTGCCAGCAGCTTACCTATCTTGTACCAAGAGACCCAGTACTTC. It is translated as CASSLPILYQETQYF.

The J gene is TRBJ1-4, the V gene TRBV5-1; the match to TRBD1 covers 7 bases. Trimming cost V 7 bases and J 8 bases; bases outside gene matches: 11. CDR3 size: 14 residues. CDR1 and CDR2 from the germline V gene are SGHRS and YFSETQ. The CDR3 DNA is TGCGCCAGCTCCGGAGGGACAGCTCTCGAAAAACTGTTTTTT. This sequence encodes CASSGGTALEKLFF. The variable domain in full, with the rest retrieved from reference TRBV5-1 and TRBJ1-4, is KAGVTQTPRYLIKTRGQQVTLSCSPISGHRSVSWYQQTPGQGLQFLFEYFSETQRNKGNFPGRFSGRQFSNSRSEMNVSTLELGDSALYLCASSGGTALEKLFFGSGTQLSVL.

The chain employs TRBV27 and TRBJ2-1, with 7 bases fitting TRBD2. After removal of 1 base from V and 2 bases from J, the junction contained 17 bases not matched to a gene. Germline V gives CDR1 MNHEY, CDR2 SMNVEV (reference sequence). The CDR3 runs 20 residues. The CDR3 DNA is TGTGCCAGCAGTTTATTGTGGGGGAGGGCACTGAAGGGGACCTACAATGAGCAGTTCTTC. This codes for CASSLLWGRALKGTYNEQFF.

This clone was seen just once. This chain uses TRBV7-6 with TRBJ2-5; D might be TRBD2 (6 bases). The ends were cut back, 5 bases at V and 4 bases at J, with 20 bases in the middle. CDR1 and CDR2 (germline): SGHVS, FNYEAQ. The length of the CDR3 is 16 residues. The CDR3 spells CASSQTNGRLAETQYF. CDR3 in DNA: TGTGCCAGCAGCCAGACTAACGGGAGACTCGCAGAGACCCAGTACTTC.

The gene calls are TRBV9 and TRBJ2-1; D not certain. The CDR3 is 17 amino acids. Trimming stripped 4 bases from V and 5 bases from J, with 22 bases between. Germline CDR1 SGDLS, CDR2 YYNGEE. The CDR3 DNA is TGTGCCAGCAGCTACCTCCCCCTGAAAATTAGAGACAATGAGCAGTTCTTC. This encodes CASSYLPLKIRDNEQFF.

This clone was counted between two and nine times. The J gene is TRBJ1-4, the V gene TRBV5-4; 7 nucleotides align to TRBD1. Germline V gene lookup returns CDR1 SGHNT and CDR2 YYREEE (reference sequence). The CDR3 totals 16 residues. V lost 3 bases and J lost 6; bases outside the gene matches: 11. In DNA form, the CDR3 reads TGTGCCAGCAGCTACAAACAGGGGCCCGGGGATGAAAAACTGTTTTTT. Its translation is CASSYKQGPGDEKLFF. The whole variable domain, filled in from reference TRBV5-4 and TRBJ1-4, reads ETGVTQSPTHLIKTRGQQVTLRCSSQSGHNTVSWYQQALGQGPQFIFQYYREEENGRGNFPPRFSGLQFPNYSSELNVNALELDDSALYLCASSYKQGPGDEKLFFGSGTQLSVL.

The chain links TRBV12-5 to TRBJ2-5; tentatively, D is TRBD1 (6 bases). CDR3 length: 18 amino acids. Between the trimmed V and J ends, which lost 1 base and 4 bases, there was a span of 22 bases. Germline CDR1 and CDR2: LGHNT and FRNRAP. The CDR3 bases are TGTGCTAGTGGTTTGGCCCTGACAGGAGGAATAGGTGCAGAGACCCAGTACTTC. Its protein is CASGLALTGGIGAETQYF.

V usage is TRBV4-1 and J usage is TRBJ2-1; TRBD2 agrees at 7 bases. With 3 bases clipped from V and 4 bases from J, the junction kept 3 bases outside the gene matches. This CDR3 region has 14 residues. The germline V gene has CDR1 MGHRA and CDR2 YSYEKL. In DNA, the CDR3 is TGCGCCAGCAGCCAGCTAGCGGCGTACAATGAGCAGTTCTTC. Its translation: CASSQLAAYNEQFF.

In this sample, this clone turned up once. V is TRBV5-6 and J is TRBJ2-1; 7 bases match TRBD2. The length of the CDR3 is 18 residues. The trim removed 4 bases at V and 8 bases at J, leaving 21 bases unmatched. Germline-derived CDR1 and CDR2 are SGHDT and YYEEEE. CDR3 residues: CASSGIIKRDRPQHEQFF. The CDR3 DNA sequence: TGTGCCAGCAGCGGTATTATAAAGCGGGACCGTCCTCAGCATGAGCAGTTCTTC.

The gene calls are TRBV5-4 and TRBJ1-1; D perhaps matches TRBD1 (6 bases). Germline loops: CDR1 SGHNT, CDR2 YYREEE (reference sequence). V was trimmed by 2 bases and J by 3 bases, leaving 14 bases between them. The CDR3 totals 15 residues. The CDR3 is CASSFFGGAHTEAFF. The CDR3 nucleotides read TGTGCCAGCAGCTTCTTTGGGGGGGCGCACACTGAAGCTTTCTTT.

The rearrangement links TRBV12-5 to TRBJ2-7, with TRBD1 matching over 8 bases. V dropped 2 bases and J dropped 2; count of bases not matched to a gene: 8. The length of the CDR3 is 16 residues. The germline V gene has CDR1 LGHNT and CDR2 FRNRAP. CDR3 coding DNA: TGTGCTAGTGGTTTGACCCGGACAGGGCCTCCCTACGAGCAGTACTTC. Translating gives CASGLTRTGPPYEQYF.

Turning to this clone: One end of the junction fails to match germline, which may point to a read error. This chain links TRBV2 with TRBJ2-7; 9 bases map to TRBD1. Per the germline V gene, CDR1 is SNHLY and CDR2 is FYNNEI. There are 13 residues in the CDR3. CDR3 nucleotides: TGTGCCAGCAGTATAATCCGGGACAGGGTGGAAGACTTC. This sequence encodes CASSIIRDRVEDF.

The chain has TRBV28 and TRBJ2-5; D might be TRBD2 (5 bases). The J call may not be correct, given that the DNA end is closer to TRBJ2-7. This CDR3 is 14 amino acids long. Per the germline V gene, CDR1 is MDHEN and CDR2 is SYDVKM. The CDR3 DNA reads TGTGCCAGCACCGACCCGGGGTCCTCCTACGAGCAGTACTTC. Encoded protein: CASTDPGSSYEQYF.

V is TRBV9 and J is TRBJ2-3; D is perhaps TRBD1 (7 bases). V was trimmed by 8 bases and J by 5 bases, leaving 18 bases between them. In germline, CDR1 is SGDLS, CDR2 YYNGEE. This CDR3 region has 14 residues. The CDR3 sequence: CASNGGTALDTQYF. The CDR3 region has the DNA TGTGCCAGTAATGGAGGGACAGCACTAGATACGCAGTATTTT. The full variable domain, completed using reference TRBV9 and TRBJ2-3, is DSGVTQTPKHLITATGQRVTLRCSPRSGDLSVYWYQQSLDQGLQFLIQYYNGEERAKGNILERFSAQQFPDLHSELNLSSLELGDSALYFCASNGGTALDTQYFGPGTRLTVL.

A note on this clone: Other nucleotide sequences from this sample produce the same CDR3. CDR3 DNA sequence: TGTGCCAGTAGTAGGACAGGGGGCCTGGGCAATCAGCCCCAGCATTTT. This codes for CASSRTGGLGNQPQHF. The J gene is TRBJ1-5, the V gene TRBV19, with 11 bases aligning to TRBD1. Germline V gives CDR1 LNHDA, CDR2 SQIVND (reference sequence). The CDR3 is 16 amino acids. The V segment lost 4 bases and the J segment 2 bases; nucleotides outside the gene matches: 4.

The chain is built from TRBV4-2 and TRBJ2-3, with D perhaps matching TRBD2 (6 bases). Deletions cut 1 base from V and 1 base from J, with 9 bases between. Germline CDR1 reads LGHNA; CDR2 reads YNFKEQ. The CDR3 loop spans 15 amino acids. The CDR3 DNA reads TGTGCCAGCAGCCAAGGAACGGGAGGCACAGATACGCAGTATTTT. Protein: CASSQGTGGTDTQYF.

The chain recombines TRBV7-6 with TRBJ2-1, with 12 nucleotides matching TRBD2. The CDR3 consists of 19 residues. The germline gives CDR1 SGHVS, CDR2 FNYEAQ. V gave up 0 bases and J gave up 0 bases; unmatched junction bases: 6. This CDR3 reads CASSLAGLAGLGSYNEQFF. The CDR3 nucleotides read TGTGCCAGCAGCTTAGCGGGACTAGCGGGCCTGGGCTCCTACAATGAGCAGTTCTTC.

The CDR3 is CAISDTTSGNNEQFF. DNA of the CDR3: TGTGCCATCAGTGATACGACTAGCGGTAACAATGAGCAGTTCTTC. The rearrangement uses TRBV10-3 and TRBJ2-1; 9 bases are shared with TRBD2. After removal of 3 bases from V and 5 bases from J, the junction contained 5 bases not matched to a gene. The CDR3 totals 15 residues. CDR1 is ENHRY, CDR2 SYGVKD, per germline.

The V and J genes are TRBV27 and TRBJ2-5, with 10 nucleotides matching TRBD1. V was pared by 5 bases and J by 4 bases, with 10 bases of the junction left unmatched. Germline CDR1 and CDR2: MNHEY and SMNVEV (reference sequence). The CDR3 loop spans 16 amino acids. The CDR3 spells CASSPWDRGIVETQYF. In nucleotides, the CDR3 is TGTGCCAGCAGTCCCTGGGACAGGGGAATTGTAGAGACCCAGTACTTC.

V is TRBV5-1 and J is TRBJ2-1; TRBD2 matches at 8 bases. In germline, CDR1 is SGHRS, CDR2 YFSETQ. V shed 5 bases and J 2 bases; nucleotides not matched to a gene: 6. This CDR3 has 15 residues. In DNA, the CDR3 is TGCGCCAGCAGTTTACTAGCGGAAACCTACAATGAGCAGTTCTTC. It specifies CASSLLAETYNEQFF.

This rearrangement joins TRBV2 to TRBJ2-1; 11 bases align to TRBD2. In germline, CDR1 is SNHLY, CDR2 FYNNEI. J lost 3 bases, V lost 0 bases, and 13 bases had no gene match. CDR3 length: 20 residues. The DNA of the CDR3 is TGTGCCAGCAGTGAAGCGCTTCGGGCTAGCGGGAGGACAATCTACAATGAGCAGTTCTTC. It yields the protein CASSEALRASGRTIYNEQFF. The whole variable domain, remainder taken from reference TRBV2 and TRBJ2-1, is EPEVTQTPSHQVTQMGQEVILRCVPISNHLYFYWYRQILGQKVEFLVSFYNNEISEKSEIFDDQFSVERPDGSNFTLKIRSTKLEDSAMYFCASSEALRASGRTIYNEQFFGPGTRLTVL.

This chain connects TRBV29-1 to TRBJ2-3; 14 bases align to TRBD2. This CDR3 region has 16 residues. V lost 1 base to trimming and J lost 6 bases; unmatched junction nucleotides: 6. Germline assignment: CDR1 SQVTM and CDR2 ANQGSEA. The CDR3 nucleotides are TGCAGCGTTGAAGCGGGGACTAGCGGGAGAATCGATACGCAGTATTTT. It specifies CSVEAGTSGRIDTQYF.

The chain is built from TRBV6-1 and TRBJ2-1, with 10 bases aligning to TRBD2. There are 16 residues in the CDR3. The V segment lost 2 bases and the J segment 6 bases; nucleotides outside the gene matches: 7. Germline V CDR1 and CDR2: MNHNS, SASEGT. Here the CDR3 reads CASSEKASGRVNEQFF. CDR3 DNA sequence: TGTGCCAGCAGTGAAAAGGCTAGCGGGAGAGTCAATGAGCAGTTCTTC.

The rearrangement joins TRBV27 to TRBJ2-7; 7 nucleotides align to TRBD2. V shed 5 bases, J shed 2 bases, and the junction held 21 bases outside the gene matches. The CDR3 is made up of 19 amino acids. The germline V gene encodes CDR1 MNHEY and CDR2 SMNVEV (reference sequence). CDR3 sequence (DNA): TGTGCCAGCAGTCCACTTGCCCTTGGTGTGGGGGGGGGTACCTACGAGCAGTACTTC. It is translated as CASSPLALGVGGGTYEQYF.

The V gene is TRBV9, the J gene TRBJ2-2, with 8 bases aligning to TRBD2. Trimming removed 3 bases from V and 1 base from J; junction bases left unmatched: 2. The CDR3 loop spans 15 amino acids. Germline V gene sequence: CDR1 SGDLS, CDR2 YYNGEE. As DNA, the CDR3 is TGTGCCAGCAGCGAGAGCGGGAGGAACACCGGGGAGCTGTTTTTT. This encodes CASSESGRNTGELFF.

The V gene is TRBV5-4, the J gene TRBJ2-5; a possible D gene is TRBD2 (5 bases). The DNA end is a closer match to TRBJ2-7, so the J assignment may be wrong. Germline V gene sequence: CDR1 SGHNT, CDR2 YYREEE (reference sequence). The CDR3 consists of 17 residues. In DNA, the CDR3 is TGTGCCAGCAGCTCGGTGCCGAGGGCAGATGCCCCCCACGAGCAGTACTTC. As protein: CASSSVPRADAPHEQYF.

The chain uses TRBV6-1 and TRBJ2-7; D remains unclear. The V and J ends lost 3 bases and 0 bases respectively, with 9 bases between them. Looked up from germline, CDR1 is MNHNS and CDR2 is SASEGT. This CDR3 comprises 14 residues. CDR3 in amino acids: CASSDELSSYEQYF. The CDR3 bases are TGTGCCAGCAGTGACGAGTTAAGCTCCTACGAGCAGTACTTC.